This T cell receptor (beta chain) was captured in a study of graft-versus-host responses after intestinal transplantation. Study-level background: Uniformly, recipients were administered anti-thymocyte globulin induction with subsequent tacrolimus and steroids for 2 to 3 years.

Only in-frame clones appear in the TCRdb table, and some are missing; sequencing was by immunoSEQ multiplex PCR. The sample has around 90,000 clones; around 92% are singletons. Notes on this clone: Antigen unknown.

This CDR3 region has 14 residues. Germline lookup yields CDR1 MGHDK and CDR2 SYGVNS. V shed 9 bases, J shed 7 bases, and the junction held 12 bases outside the gene matches. Study results and limitations: GvH clones were found in recipient marrow; some appeared first in ileum or blood.

The sequencing here drew on unstimulated CD8+ T cells sorted from spleen or lymph node cells, taken before transplant. The source of this sequence is a human donor who was the organ donor for an intestinal transplant. The rearrangement links TRBV25-1 to TRBJ1-1; the match to TRBD1 covers 9 bases. In nucleotides, the CDR3 is TGTGCCAGGGCTTTACGGACAGGGGTTTGTGAAGCTTTCTTT. This translates into CARALRTGVCEAFF.